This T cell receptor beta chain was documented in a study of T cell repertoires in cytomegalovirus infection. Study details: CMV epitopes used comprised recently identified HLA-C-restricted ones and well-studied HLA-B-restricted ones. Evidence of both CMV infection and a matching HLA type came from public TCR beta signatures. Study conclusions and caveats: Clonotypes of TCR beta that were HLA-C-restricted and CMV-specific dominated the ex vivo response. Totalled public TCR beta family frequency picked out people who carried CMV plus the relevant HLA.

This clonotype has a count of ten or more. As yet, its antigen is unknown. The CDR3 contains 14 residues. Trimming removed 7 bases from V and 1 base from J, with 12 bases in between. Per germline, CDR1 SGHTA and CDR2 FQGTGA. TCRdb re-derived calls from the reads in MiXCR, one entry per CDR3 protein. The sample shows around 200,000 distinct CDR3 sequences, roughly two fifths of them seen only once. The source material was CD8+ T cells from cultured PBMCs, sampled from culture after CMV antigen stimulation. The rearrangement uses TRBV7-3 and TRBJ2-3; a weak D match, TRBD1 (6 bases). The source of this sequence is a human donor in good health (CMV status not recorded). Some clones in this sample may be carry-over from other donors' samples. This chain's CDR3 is CASTSQGRTDTQYF. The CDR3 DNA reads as TGTGCCAGCACGAGTCAGGGGCGCACAGATACGCAGTATTTT.